The 3 T cell receptor beta chains reported below all come from one sample, sequenced in a study of neurological immune-mediated disorders. TCRdb reprocessed the 5' RACE reads via MiXCR and lists one record per CDR3 protein. This sample carries fewer than 40,000 distinct CDR3 sequences, about 6% of them seen once, and the ten largest clones take around 2.1%. The sequenced sample was CD4+ T cells from blood. The receptors were sampled from a woman aged 45 to 65 in good health.

This clonotype has ten or more counts. The chain combines TRBV20-1 with TRBJ1-1; D call uncertain. V was shortened by 0 bases and J by 2 bases, with 7 bases between the two germline ends. The germline V gene has CDR1 DFQATT and CDR2 SNEGSKA (reference sequence). The CDR3 spans 13 residues. The CDR3 sequence is CSARDGLNTEAFF. As DNA, the CDR3 is TGCAGTGCTAGAGACGGTTTAAACACTGAAGCTTTCTTT.

This clonotype appeared many times. This chain connects TRBV12-3 or TRBV12-4 to TRBJ2-1; the D is unclear. Trimming pared 6 bases from V and 7 bases from J, leaving 10 bases between. The CDR3 totals 12 residues. CDR3 nucleotide sequence: TGTGCCAGCAGCCGCAAGGAAAATGAGCAGTTCTTC. Its translation: CASSRKENEQFF.

V gene TRBV11-2 combines with J gene TRBJ2-7; TRBD1 or TRBD2 may be the D gene (6 bases each). V was cut by 5 bases and J by 0 bases, with 11 bases left in between. This CDR3 region has 14 residues. Per germline, CDR1 SGHAT and CDR2 FQNNGV. The CDR3 protein is CASSPGANSYEQYF. Here the CDR3 DNA reads TGTGCCAGCAGCCCGGGGGCGAACTCCTACGAGCAGTACTTC.